These T cell receptor beta chains were read from a single sample in a study of T cells in Graves' hyperthyroidism and ophthalmopathy. TCRdb used MiXCR to reprocess the multiplex PCR reads, holding one entry per CDR3 protein. The sample has 490,000 or so distinct CDR3 sequences, 20% to 25% seen once. The sequenced material came from blood. The receptors stem from a woman in her 70s with Graves' ophthalmopathy. CDR3s include the opening cysteine and the closing phenylalanine or tryptophan. The D gene is left open where the match is weak. Expanded clones get a size class; other rows say once, few or many, or leave the size out.

CDR3aa | CDR3nt | j_gene | d_gene | v_gene | abundance
CASSLDGTGLYEQYF | TGCGCCAGCAGCTTGGATGGGACAGGCCTCTACGAGCAGTACTTC | TRBJ2-7 | TRBD1 | TRBV5-1 | medium-sized
CASSGNFEQFF | TGTGCCAGCAGTGGAAACTTCGAGCAGTTCTTC | TRBJ2-1 | NA | TRBV2 | many
CASSLEALGSEAFF | TGCGCCAGCAGCTTGGAGGCCCTCGGGTCTGAAGCTTTCTTT | TRBJ1-1 | NA | TRBV5-1 | many
CASSRPVSPLHF | TGTGCCAGCAGCCGTCCTGTTTCACCCCTCCACTTT | TRBJ1-6 | NA | TRBV13 | few
CASSVTSGKVMQTQYF | TGTGCCAGCAGCGTGACTAGCGGGAAGGTTATGCAGACCCAGTACTTC | TRBJ2-5 | TRBD2 | TRBV5-5 | once
CASGELQSRTDTQYF | TGTGCCAGCGGGGAACTGCAATCCCGCACAGATACGCAGTATTTT | TRBJ2-3 | NA | TRBV27 | few
CAWSVGDNEQFF | TGTGCCTGGAGTGTGGGAGACAATGAGCAGTTCTTC | TRBJ2-1 | NA | TRBV30 | many
CASSYSPGSPLHF | TGTGCCAGCAGTTACTCACCCGGGTCACCCCTCCACTTT | TRBJ1-6 | NA | TRBV12-3/TRBV12-4 | few
CAWSGPLGETQYF | TGTGCCTGGTCAGGACCCCTCGGGGAGACCCAGTACTTC | TRBJ2-5 | NA | TRBV30 | few
CASDSDRGMNTEAFF | TGTGCTAGTGATTCGGACAGGGGAATGAACACTGAAGCTTTCTTT | TRBJ1-1 | TRBD1 | TRBV12-5 | many
CASSVVGATGELFF | TGTGCCAGCAGCGTGGTGGGAGCCACCGGGGAGCTGTTTTTT | TRBJ2-2 | NA | TRBV9 | NA
CASSYSGDGNQPQHF | TGTGCCAGCAGTTACTCTGGGGACGGCAATCAGCCCCAGCATTTT | TRBJ1-5 | NA | TRBV6-2/TRBV6-3 | NA
CASSESPATYNEQFF | TGTGCCAGCAGTGAGTCCCCAGCGACCTACAATGAGCAGTTCTTC | TRBJ2-1 | NA | TRBV2 | many
CASSYSVGYTF | TGTGCCAGCAGTTATTCAGTTGGCTACACCTTC | TRBJ1-2 | NA | TRBV12-3/TRBV12-4 | NA
CASSQDGDYEQYF | TGCGCCAGCAGCCAGGACGGAGACTACGAGCAGTACTTC | TRBJ2-7 | NA | TRBV5-1 | many
CSATRQSYNEQFF | TGCAGTGCTACTAGACAGTCCTACAATGAGCAGTTCTTC | TRBJ2-1 | NA | TRBV20-1 | few
CAWKPTSYNEQFF | TGTGCCTGGAAGCCGACTAGCTACAATGAGCAGTTCTTC | TRBJ2-1 | NA | TRBV30 | NA
CASSVSNSGNTIYF | TGTGCCAGCAGCGTCTCAAACTCTGGAAACACCATATATTTT | TRBJ1-3 | NA | TRBV7-9 | NA
CASSVAGVADTQYF | TGTGCCAGCAGTGTCGCAGGGGTGGCAGATACGCAGTATTTT | TRBJ2-3 | NA | TRBV2 | many
CASSLGGWTGPNTEAFF | TGTGCCAGCAGCTTAGGAGGATGGACAGGGCCGAACACTGAAGCTTTCTTT | TRBJ1-1 | TRBD1 | TRBV11-3 | NA
CASSLPGGHGGQYF | TGTGCCAGCAGTTTGCCGGGAGGGCACGGAGGGCAGTACTTC | TRBJ2-7 | TRBD2 | TRBV28 | NA
CSVETSGIYEQYF | TGCAGCGTTGAGACTAGCGGGATCTACGAGCAGTACTTC | TRBJ2-7 | TRBD2 | TRBV29-1 | NA
CASSQTTGSTDTQYF | TGCGCCAGCAGCCAAACAACAGGGTCCACAGATACGCAGTATTTT | TRBJ2-3 | NA | TRBV4-3 | NA
CASSSVTGFWGYTF | TGTGCCAGCAGCTCAGTGACAGGTTTTTGGGGCTACACCTTC | TRBJ1-2 | NA | TRBV11-2 | many
CASRGGGQLNSPLHF | TGTGCCAGCAGGGGGGGGGGACAGCTAAATTCACCCCTCCACTTT | TRBJ1-6 | TRBD1 | TRBV28 | NA
CASSRDHRGSEQFF | TGTGCCAGCAGTCGTGATCACAGGGGGAGTGAGCAGTTCTTC | TRBJ2-1 | TRBD1 | TRBV25-1 | few
CASSLGSSGSPTQYF | TGTGCCAGCAGCTTAGGATCTAGCGGGAGTCCTACGCAGTATTTT | TRBJ2-3 | TRBD2 | TRBV7-2 | many
CASSFRAGPLGNQPQHF | TGTGCCAGCAGTTTCCGGGCAGGGCCCTTGGGCAATCAGCCCCAGCATTTT | TRBJ1-5 | NA | TRBV28 | many
CAGSEARHYNEQFF | TGTGCCGGCAGTGAAGCCCGCCACTACAATGAGCAGTTCTTC | TRBJ2-1 | NA | TRBV6-1 | NA
CASSQGEGRGEKLFF | TGTGCCAGCAGCCAAGGCGAGGGTAGAGGCGAAAAACTGTTTTTT | TRBJ1-4 | NA | TRBV3-1 | NA
CASSSSGLSYNEQFF | TGTGCCAGCAGCAGTAGCGGGCTCTCCTACAATGAGCAGTTCTTC | TRBJ2-1 | TRBD2 | TRBV7-3 | NA
CASSLLAGHYNEQFF | TGCGCCAGCAGCTTGCTTGCAGGGCACTACAATGAGCAGTTCTTC | TRBJ2-1 | NA | TRBV5-1 | few
CASRRQGARSGANVLTF | TGTGCCAGCAGACGACAGGGGGCGCGCTCTGGGGCCAACGTCCTGACTTTC | TRBJ2-6 | TRBD1 | TRBV12-3/TRBV12-4 | few
CSARDSTAGSDTQYF | TGCAGTGCTAGAGATTCGACAGCGGGCAGCGATACGCAGTATTTT | TRBJ2-3 | NA | TRBV20-1 | NA
CSPLSGRGTNEKLFF | TGCAGTCCCCTTTCCGGCCGGGGGACTAATGAAAAACTGTTTTTT | TRBJ1-4 | NA | TRBV20-1 | few
CSVRPPTDTQYF | TGCAGTGTTCGACCGCCCACAGATACGCAGTATTTT | TRBJ2-3 | NA | TRBV20-1 | NA
CASSMGQHQETQYF | TGTGCCAGCAGTATGGGACAGCACCAAGAGACCCAGTACTTC | TRBJ2-5 | TRBD1 | TRBV6-1 | NA
CASRPTGGRRAYEQYF | TGTGCCAGCAGACCAACGGGGGGGCGCAGGGCCTACGAGCAGTACTTC | TRBJ2-7 | TRBD2 | TRBV28 | few
CATAGRTDTQYF | TGTGCCACAGCGGGACGCACAGATACGCAGTATTTT | TRBJ2-3 | TRBD2 | TRBV24-1 | NA
CATRSRWGGTDTQYF | TGTGCCACCCGATCGAGGTGGGGTGGCACAGATACGCAGTATTTT | TRBJ2-3 | NA | TRBV24-1 | NA
CSARPRLAEYYEQYF | TGCAGTGCTAGGCCCCGGCTAGCGGAGTACTACGAGCAGTACTTC | TRBJ2-7 | TRBD2 | TRBV20-1 | few
CASSPTPQGTGGNQPQHF | TGTGCCAGCAGTCCCACCCCACAGGGAACGGGTGGCAATCAGCCCCAGCATTTT | TRBJ1-5 | NA | TRBV6-1 | NA
CASSESPGGPGGELFF | TGCGCCAGCAGTGAGTCGCCGGGAGGGCCGGGCGGGGAGCTGTTTTTT | TRBJ2-2 | TRBD2 | TRBV10-1 | once
CASSFRFQETQYF | TGTGCCAGCAGCTTCAGGTTCCAAGAGACCCAGTACTTC | TRBJ2-5 | NA | TRBV3-1 | NA
CASSSGTSFGGELFF | TGTGCCAGCAGCTCCGGGACTTCGTTCGGCGGGGAGCTGTTTTTT | TRBJ2-2 | NA | TRBV7-2 | few
CASNLQKNYEQYF | TGTGCCAGCAATTTACAGAAGAACTACGAGCAGTACTTC | TRBJ2-7 | NA | TRBV2 | many
CASSPEGVGEKLFF | TGTGCCAGCTCACCGGAAGGAGTCGGTGAAAAACTGTTTTTT | TRBJ1-4 | NA | TRBV18 | few
CASSLLRGGLAGSEQYF | TGTGCCAGCAGCTTACTAAGGGGGGGACTAGCGGGAAGCGAGCAGTACTTC | TRBJ2-7 | TRBD2 | TRBV7-2 | NA
CAISESEGISNQPQHF | TGTGCCATCAGTGAGTCAGAGGGGATTAGCAATCAGCCCCAGCATTTT | TRBJ1-5 | NA | TRBV10-3 | many
CSVGGGAAGQETQYF | TGCAGCGTTGGGGGGGGTGCAGCTGGCCAAGAGACCCAGTACTTC | TRBJ2-5 | TRBD2 | TRBV29-1 | few
CASRRNEKLFF | TGTGCCAGCAGGAGGAATGAAAAACTGTTTTTT | TRBJ1-4 | NA | TRBV12-3/TRBV12-4 | few
CASSPEGLAGSYNEQFF | TGTGCCAGCAGCCCCGAAGGCCTAGCGGGCTCCTACAATGAGCAGTTCTTC | TRBJ2-1 | TRBD2 | TRBV7-3 | NA
CASSSQGLGETQYF | TGCGCCAGCAGTTCCCAGGGGCTCGGGGAGACCCAGTACTTC | TRBJ2-5 | NA | TRBV5-1 | NA
CASSFQGDTEAFF | TGTGCCAGCAGTTTTCAAGGGGACACTGAAGCTTTCTTT | TRBJ1-1 | NA | TRBV12-3/TRBV12-4 | many
CASSEGQATDTQYF | TGCGCCAGCAGTGAGGGACAGGCGACAGATACGCAGTATTTT | TRBJ2-3 | TRBD1 | TRBV10-1 | few
CSASVGGGNQPQHF | TGCAGTGCTAGTGTGGGCGGGGGCAATCAGCCCCAGCATTTT | TRBJ1-5 | NA | TRBV20-1 | many
CASSTGPSNQPQHF | TGTGCCAGCAGTACCGGCCCGAGCAATCAGCCCCAGCATTTT | TRBJ1-5 | NA | TRBV28 | many
CASSAPGRGGNEQFF | TGTGCCAGCAGCGCACCGGGACGGGGTGGGAATGAGCAGTTCTTC | TRBJ2-1 | NA | TRBV7-9 | many
CASRPTGGLGYTF | TGTGCCAGCAGACCTACAGGGGGACTTGGCTACACCTTC | TRBJ1-2 | TRBD1 | TRBV6-2/TRBV6-3 | few